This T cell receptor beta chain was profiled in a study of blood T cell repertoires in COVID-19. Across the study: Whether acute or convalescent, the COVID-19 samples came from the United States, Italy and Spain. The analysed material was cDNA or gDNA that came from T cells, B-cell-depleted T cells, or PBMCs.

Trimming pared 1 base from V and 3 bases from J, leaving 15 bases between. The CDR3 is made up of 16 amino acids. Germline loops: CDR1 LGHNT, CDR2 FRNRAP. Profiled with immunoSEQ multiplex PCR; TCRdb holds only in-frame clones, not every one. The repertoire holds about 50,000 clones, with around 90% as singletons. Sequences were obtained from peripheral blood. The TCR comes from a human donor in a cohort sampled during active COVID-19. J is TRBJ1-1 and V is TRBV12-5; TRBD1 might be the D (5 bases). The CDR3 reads CASGLAPGRGDTEAFF. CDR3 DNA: TGTGCTAGTGGTTTGGCACCGGGGCGGGGGGACACTGAAGCTTTCTTT.